This T cell receptor beta chain was sequenced during a study of shared clonotypes between healthy human individuals. Study outcomes and limitations: Shared clonotypes: about 4.6% naive CD4, around 3.5% naive CD8, under 2.5% memory CD4, over 0.3% memory CD8. A small donor pool kept down the genetic and exposure-history diversity that was represented. Sequencing depth was expected to affect clonotype sharing among donors.

CD45RO-negative cells were positively selected for CCR7, leaving out terminally differentiated effector memory CD45RA+ cells. Clones were read by immunoSEQ multiplex PCR, and TCRdb kept only the in-frame ones, dropping some. Among some 580,000 clones listed, 95% to 98% were seen once. This clone occurred once. Its target is not known. Sequenced sample: naive CD8+ T cells sorted from blood. This clonotype originated in a man between 25 and 39 years old in good health.

The CDR3 sequence is CASSQDRDPSPYEQYF. CDR3 in DNA: TGTGCCAGCAGCCAAGACCGGGACCCTTCCCCCTACGAGCAGTACTTC. The chain employs TRBV4-2 and TRBJ2-7; D tentatively reads TRBD1 or TRBD2 (5 bases each). Germline CDR1 LGHNA, CDR2 YNFKEQ. With 0 bases removed from V and 2 bases from J, the gap between germline ends came to 14 bases. The CDR3 length is 16 residues.